This T cell receptor beta chain was sequenced in a study of T cell responses to AZD1222 COVID-19 vaccine. Study-wide results and limits: At study baseline, merely several AZD1222 recipients were seropositive. Females made up more of the donors, who were largely white British, and clonal diversity may have come out too low.

Repertoires were generated with immunoSEQ multiplex PCR, while TCRdb's copy carries only in-frame clones and drops some. The sample lists 120,000 or so clones; 92% were seen once. Remarks on this clone: Antigen specificity is unknown.

Second doses were pooled across both intervals (about 4 or about 12 weeks). This CDR3 is built from 14 residues. The J segment lost 5 bases and the V segment lost 4 bases, leaving 8 bases of the junction unmatched. In germline, CDR1 is SGDLS, CDR2 YYNGEE. The receptor was isolated from an adult who received the AZD1222 COVID-19 vaccine. V usage is TRBV9 and J usage is TRBJ1-1; 7 bases are a match to TRBD1. The sequences come from peripheral blood, collected 28 days after the second AZD1222 dose. The CDR3 nucleotides are TGTGCCAGCAGCCCATGGACAGGTCTAACTGAAGCTTTCTTT. Protein sequence: CASSPWTGLTEAFF. Filled out from reference TRBV9 and TRBJ1-1, the complete variable domain reads DSGVTQTPKHLITATGQRVTLRCSPRSGDLSVYWYQQSLDQGLQFLIQYYNGEERAKGNILERFSAQQFPDLHSELNLSSLELGDSALYFCASSPWTGLTEAFFGQGTRLTVV.